This TCR beta chain was identified in a study of blood T cell repertoires in COVID-19. Looking at the study overall: There were acute and convalescent COVID-19 samples, and they came from the United States, Italy and Spain. Sources were T cells, B-cell-depleted T cells, or PBMCs; the material itself was cDNA or gDNA.

Trimming cost V 4 bases and J 7 bases; bases outside gene matches: 5. Per germline, CDR1 SEHNR and CDR2 FQNEAQ (reference sequence). CDR3 size: 13 residues. Per the study methods: Estimated nucleated cell counts came from reference gene primer amplification. Assay: immunoSEQ multiplex PCR; the TCRdb copy retains only in-frame clones and omits some. V and J calls and clone size are copied from that table; D and trimming were computed from the DNA. Of 180,000 or so clones in the sample, 86% were seen once. Sequenced input: peripheral blood. V and J are TRBV7-9 and TRBJ2-7; 9 nucleotides align to TRBD1. The sequence came from an elderly woman in a cohort sampled during active or convalescent COVID-19. CDR3 residues: CASSSTGGWEQYF. The CDR3 coding sequence is TGTGCCAGCAGCTCGACAGGGGGTTGGGAGCAGTACTTC.